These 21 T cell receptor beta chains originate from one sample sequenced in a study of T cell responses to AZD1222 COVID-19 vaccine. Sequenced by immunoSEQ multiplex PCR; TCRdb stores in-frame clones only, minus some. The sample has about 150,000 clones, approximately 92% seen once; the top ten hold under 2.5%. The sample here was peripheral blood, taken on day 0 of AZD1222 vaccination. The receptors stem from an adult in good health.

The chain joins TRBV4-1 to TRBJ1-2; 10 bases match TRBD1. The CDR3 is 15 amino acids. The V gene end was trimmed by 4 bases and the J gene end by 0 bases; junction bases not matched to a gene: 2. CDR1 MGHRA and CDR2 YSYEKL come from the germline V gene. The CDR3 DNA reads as TGCGCCAGCAGCCGAGGGACAGGGGCTAACTATGGCTACACCTTC. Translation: CASSRGTGANYGYTF.

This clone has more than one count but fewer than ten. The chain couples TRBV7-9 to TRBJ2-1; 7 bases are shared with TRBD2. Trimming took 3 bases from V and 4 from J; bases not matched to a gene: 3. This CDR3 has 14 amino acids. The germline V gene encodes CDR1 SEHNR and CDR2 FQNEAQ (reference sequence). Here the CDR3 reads CASSFAGAYNEQFF. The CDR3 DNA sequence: TGTGCCAGCAGCTTTGCGGGAGCTTACAATGAGCAGTTCTTC.

This CDR3 is CASSLALFQGANTEAFF. The CDR3 bases are TGTGCCAGCAGCTTAGCGCTTTTCCAGGGGGCAAACACTGAAGCTTTCTTT. This chain connects TRBV7-6 to TRBJ1-1, with 8 bases identical to TRBD1. From germline, CDR1 is SGHVS and CDR2 FNYEAQ. The CDR3 runs 17 residues. The J segment lost 2 bases and the V segment lost 0 bases, leaving 8 bases of the junction unmatched. Based on the CDR3 plus reference TRBV7-6 and TRBJ1-1, the full variable domain is GAGVSQSPRYKVTKRGQDVALRCDPISGHVSLYWYRQALGQGPEFLTYFNYEAQQDKSGLPNDRFSAERPEGSISTLTIQRTEQRDSAMYRCASSLALFQGANTEAFFGQGTRLTVV.

CDR3 region: CASSQERDWPTDTQYF. The CDR3 DNA is TGCGCCAGCAGCCAAGAGAGGGACTGGCCCACAGATACGCAGTATTTT. The chain joins TRBV4-1 to TRBJ2-3; D might be TRBD2 (6 bases). The V gene lost 0 bases and the J gene lost 2 bases, with 12 bases spanning the gap. The CDR3 length is 16 residues. Germline loops: CDR1 MGHRA, CDR2 YSYEKL.

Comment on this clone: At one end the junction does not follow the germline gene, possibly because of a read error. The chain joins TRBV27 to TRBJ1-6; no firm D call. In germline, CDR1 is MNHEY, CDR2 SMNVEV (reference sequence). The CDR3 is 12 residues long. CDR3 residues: CASSLSNSALHF. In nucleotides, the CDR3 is TGTGCCAGCAGTTTATCGAATTCAGCCCTCCACTTT.

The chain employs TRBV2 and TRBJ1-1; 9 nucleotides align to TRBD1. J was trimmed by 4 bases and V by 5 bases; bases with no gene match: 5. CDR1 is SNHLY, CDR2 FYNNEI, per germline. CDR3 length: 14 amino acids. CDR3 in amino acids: CASSYTGGGTEAFF. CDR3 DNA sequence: TGTGCCAGCAGTTATACAGGGGGCGGCACTGAAGCTTTCTTT.

CDR3 coding DNA: TGTGCCAGCAGTGCCCCCGGCTGGGCACGAAATGAAAAACTGTTTTTT. Protein sequence: CASSAPGWARNEKLFF. V usage is TRBV28 and J usage is TRBJ1-4, with D unclear. Germline CDR1 MDHEN, CDR2 SYDVKM. The V end lost 5 bases, the J end lost 5 bases, and 18 bases lay between the germline ends. The length of the CDR3 is 16 residues.

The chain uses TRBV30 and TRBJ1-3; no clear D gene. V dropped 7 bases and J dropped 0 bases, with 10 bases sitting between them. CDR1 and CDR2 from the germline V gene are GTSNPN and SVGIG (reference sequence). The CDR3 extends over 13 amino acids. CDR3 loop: CASTALSGNTIYF. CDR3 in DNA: TGTGCCTCAACAGCACTCTCTGGAAACACCATATATTTT.

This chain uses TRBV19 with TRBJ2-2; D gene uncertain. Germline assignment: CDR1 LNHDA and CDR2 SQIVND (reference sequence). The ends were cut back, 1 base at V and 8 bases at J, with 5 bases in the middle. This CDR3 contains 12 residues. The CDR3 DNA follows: TGTGCCAGTAGTATAGGATGGGGGGAGCTGTTTTTT. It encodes CASSIGWGELFF.

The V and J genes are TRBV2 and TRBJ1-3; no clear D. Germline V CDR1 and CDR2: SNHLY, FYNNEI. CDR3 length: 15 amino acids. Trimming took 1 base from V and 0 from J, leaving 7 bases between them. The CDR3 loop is CASSEDRFSGNTIYF. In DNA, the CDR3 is TGTGCCAGCAGTGAAGACCGGTTCTCTGGAAACACCATATATTTT.

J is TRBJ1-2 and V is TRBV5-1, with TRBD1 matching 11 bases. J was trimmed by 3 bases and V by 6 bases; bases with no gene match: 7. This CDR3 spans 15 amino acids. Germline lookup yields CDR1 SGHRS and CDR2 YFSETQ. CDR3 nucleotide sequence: TGCGCCAGCACATACGGACAGGGGGCCCACTATGGCTACACCTTC. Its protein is CASTYGQGAHYGYTF.

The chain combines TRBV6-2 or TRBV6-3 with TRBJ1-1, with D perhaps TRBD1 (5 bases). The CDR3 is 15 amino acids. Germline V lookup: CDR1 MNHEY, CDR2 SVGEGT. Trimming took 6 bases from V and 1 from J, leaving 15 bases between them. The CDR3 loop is CASSRGANENTEAFF. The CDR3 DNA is TGTGCCAGCAGCCGAGGGGCCAATGAGAACACTGAAGCTTTCTTT.

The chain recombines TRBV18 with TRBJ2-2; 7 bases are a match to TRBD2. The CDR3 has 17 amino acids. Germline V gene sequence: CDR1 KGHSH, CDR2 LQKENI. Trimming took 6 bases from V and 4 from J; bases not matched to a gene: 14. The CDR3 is CASSPDWEREVTGELFF. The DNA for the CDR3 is TGTGCCAGCTCCCCTGACTGGGAGCGGGAAGTCACCGGGGAGCTGTTTTTT.

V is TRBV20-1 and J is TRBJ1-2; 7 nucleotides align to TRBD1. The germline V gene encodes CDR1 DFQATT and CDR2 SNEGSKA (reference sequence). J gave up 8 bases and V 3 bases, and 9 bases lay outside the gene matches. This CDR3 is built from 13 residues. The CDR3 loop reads CSASVTGTEGYTF. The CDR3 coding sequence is TGCAGTGCTAGTGTTACCGGGACAGAAGGCTACACCTTC.

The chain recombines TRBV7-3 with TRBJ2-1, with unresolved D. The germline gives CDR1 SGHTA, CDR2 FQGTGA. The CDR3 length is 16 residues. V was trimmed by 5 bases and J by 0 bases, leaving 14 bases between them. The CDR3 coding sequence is TGTGCCAGCAGCCCGACCCCTACCCACTCCTACAATGAGCAGTTCTTC. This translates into CASSPTPTHSYNEQFF. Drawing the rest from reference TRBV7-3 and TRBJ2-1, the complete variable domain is GAGVSQTPSNKVTEKGKYVELRCDPISGHTALYWYRQSLGQGPEFLIYFQGTGAADDSGLPNDRFFAVRPEGSVSTLKIQRTERGDSAVYLCASSPTPTHSYNEQFFGPGTRLTVL.

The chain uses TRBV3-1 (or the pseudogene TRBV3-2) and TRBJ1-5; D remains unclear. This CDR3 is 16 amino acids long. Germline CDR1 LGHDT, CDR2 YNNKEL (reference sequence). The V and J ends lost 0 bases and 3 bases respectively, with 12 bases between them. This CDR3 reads CASSQDSNSYNQPQHF. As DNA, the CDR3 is TGTGCCAGCAGCCAAGATTCCAACAGTTACAATCAGCCCCAGCATTTT.

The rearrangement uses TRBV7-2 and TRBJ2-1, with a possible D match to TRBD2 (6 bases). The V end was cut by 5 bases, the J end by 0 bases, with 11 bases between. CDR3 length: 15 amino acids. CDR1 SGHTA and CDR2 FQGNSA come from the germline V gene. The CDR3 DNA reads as TGTGCCAGCAGCCAACTAGCCGTCTCCTACAATGAGCAGTTCTTC. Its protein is CASSQLAVSYNEQFF. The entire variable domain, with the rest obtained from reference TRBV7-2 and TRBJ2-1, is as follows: GAGVSQSPSNKVTEKGKDVELRCDPISGHTALYWYRQSLGQGLEFLIYFQGNSAPDKSGLPSDRFSAERTGGSVSTLTIQRTQQEDSAVYLCASSQLAVSYNEQFFGPGTRLTVL.

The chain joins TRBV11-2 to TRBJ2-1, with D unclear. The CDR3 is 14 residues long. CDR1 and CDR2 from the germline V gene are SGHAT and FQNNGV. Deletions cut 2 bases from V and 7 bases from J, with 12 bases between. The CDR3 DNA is TGTGCCAGCAGCTTAACACGGACGGTAAATGAGCAGTTCTTC. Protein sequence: CASSLTRTVNEQFF.

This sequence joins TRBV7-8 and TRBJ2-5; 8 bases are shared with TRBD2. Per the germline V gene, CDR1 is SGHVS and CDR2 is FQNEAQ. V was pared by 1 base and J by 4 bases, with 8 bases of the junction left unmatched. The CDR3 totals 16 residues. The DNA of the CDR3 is TGTGCCAGCAGCTTAGATCCGGGGGGGCACCCAGAGACCCAGTACTTC. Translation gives CASSLDPGGHPETQYF.

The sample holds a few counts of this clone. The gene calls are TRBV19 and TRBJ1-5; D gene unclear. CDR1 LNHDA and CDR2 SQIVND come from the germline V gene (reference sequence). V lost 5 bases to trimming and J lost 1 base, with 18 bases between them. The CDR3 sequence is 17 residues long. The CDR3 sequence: CASSFRVRLGSNQPQHF. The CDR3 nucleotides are TGTGCCAGTAGTTTCCGAGTCAGGCTCGGGAGCAATCAGCCCCAGCATTTT. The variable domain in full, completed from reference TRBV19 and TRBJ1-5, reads DGGITQSPKYLFRKEGQNVTLSCEQNLNHDAMYWYRQDPGQGLRLIYYSQIVNDFQKGDIAEGYSVSREKKESFPLTVTSAQKNPTAFYLCASSFRVRLGSNQPQHFGDGTRLSIL.

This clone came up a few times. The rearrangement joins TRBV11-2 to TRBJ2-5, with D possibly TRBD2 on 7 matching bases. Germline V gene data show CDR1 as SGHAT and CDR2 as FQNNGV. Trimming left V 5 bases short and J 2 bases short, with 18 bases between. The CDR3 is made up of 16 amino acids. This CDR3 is CASSTREGGAQETQYF. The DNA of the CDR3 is TGTGCCAGCAGCACCCGGGAAGGGGGGGCTCAAGAGACCCAGTACTTC.